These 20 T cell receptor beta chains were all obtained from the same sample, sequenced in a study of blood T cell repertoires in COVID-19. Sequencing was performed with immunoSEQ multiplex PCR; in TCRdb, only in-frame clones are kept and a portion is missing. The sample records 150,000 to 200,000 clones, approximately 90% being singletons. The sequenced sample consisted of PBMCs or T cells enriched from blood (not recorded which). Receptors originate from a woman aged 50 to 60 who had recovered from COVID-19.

The CDR3 nucleotides read TGTGCCAGCAGCCGTCTAAGCGGGGTAGGCCCCTACAATGAGCAGTTCTTC. Protein sequence: CASSRLSGVGPYNEQFF. The V gene is TRBV5-8, the J gene TRBJ2-1; 7 nucleotides line up with TRBD2. This CDR3 is built from 17 residues. Germline values: CDR1 SGHTS, CDR2 YDEGEE. The V gene end was trimmed by 4 bases and the J gene end by 2 bases; junction bases not matched to a gene: 12.

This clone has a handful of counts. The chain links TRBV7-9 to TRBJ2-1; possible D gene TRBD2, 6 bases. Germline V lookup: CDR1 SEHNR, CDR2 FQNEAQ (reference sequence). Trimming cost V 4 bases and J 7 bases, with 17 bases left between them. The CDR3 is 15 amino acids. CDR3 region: CASSSGTGRLNEQFF. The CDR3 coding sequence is TGTGCCAGCAGCTCTGGGACTGGGAGGTTAAATGAGCAGTTCTTC.

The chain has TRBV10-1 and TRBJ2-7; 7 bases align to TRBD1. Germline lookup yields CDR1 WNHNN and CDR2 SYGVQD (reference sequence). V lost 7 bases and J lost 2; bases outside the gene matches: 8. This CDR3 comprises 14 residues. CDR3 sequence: CASIYDRVAYEQYF. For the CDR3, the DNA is TGCGCCAGCATCTACGACAGGGTTGCCTACGAGCAGTACTTC.

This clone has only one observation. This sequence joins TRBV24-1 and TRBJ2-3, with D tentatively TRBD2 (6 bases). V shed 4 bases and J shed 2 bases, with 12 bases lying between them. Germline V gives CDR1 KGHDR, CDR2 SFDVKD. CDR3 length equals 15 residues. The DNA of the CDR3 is TGTGCCACCAGTGACGCAAGGACTAACACAGATACGCAGTATTTT. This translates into CATSDARTNTDTQYF.

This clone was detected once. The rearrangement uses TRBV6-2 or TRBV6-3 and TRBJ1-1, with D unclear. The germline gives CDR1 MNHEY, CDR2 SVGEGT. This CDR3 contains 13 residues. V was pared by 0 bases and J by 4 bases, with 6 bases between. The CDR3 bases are TGTGCCAGCAGTTACTCCACCAGCACTGAAGCTTTCTTT. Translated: CASSYSTSTEAFF.

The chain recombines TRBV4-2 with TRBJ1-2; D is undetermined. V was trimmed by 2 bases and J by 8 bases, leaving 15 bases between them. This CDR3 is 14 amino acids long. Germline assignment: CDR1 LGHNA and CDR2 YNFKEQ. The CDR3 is CASSQRSGEDGYTF. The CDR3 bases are TGTGCCAGCAGCCAAAGGTCCGGGGAAGACGGCTACACCTTC.

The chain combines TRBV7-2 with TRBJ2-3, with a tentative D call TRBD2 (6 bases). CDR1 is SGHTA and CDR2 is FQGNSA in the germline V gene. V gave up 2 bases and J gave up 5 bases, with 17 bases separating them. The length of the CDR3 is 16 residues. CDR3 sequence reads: CASSLYGGGVGDTQYF. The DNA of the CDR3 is TGTGCCAGCAGCTTATACGGGGGTGGAGTGGGAGATACGCAGTATTTT.

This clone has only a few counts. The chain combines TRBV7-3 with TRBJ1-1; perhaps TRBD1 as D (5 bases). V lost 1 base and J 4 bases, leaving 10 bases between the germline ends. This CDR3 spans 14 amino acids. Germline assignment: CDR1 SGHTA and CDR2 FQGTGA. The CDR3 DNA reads TGTGCCAGCAGCTTAAGGGGCGGGGGCACTGAAGCTTTCTTT. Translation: CASSLRGGGTEAFF.

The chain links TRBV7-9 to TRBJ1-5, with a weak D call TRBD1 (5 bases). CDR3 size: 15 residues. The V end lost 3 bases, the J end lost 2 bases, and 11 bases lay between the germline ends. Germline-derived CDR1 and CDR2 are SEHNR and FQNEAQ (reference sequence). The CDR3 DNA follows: TGTGCCAGCAGCTTCGCAGGGATGGGCAATCAGCCCCAGCATTTT. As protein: CASSFAGMGNQPQHF. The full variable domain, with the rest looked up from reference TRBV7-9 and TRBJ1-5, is DTGVSQNPRHKITKRGQNVTFRCDPISEHNRLYWYRQTLGQGPEFLTYFQNEAQLEKSRLLSDRFSAERPKGSFSTLEIQRTEQGDSAMYLCASSFAGMGNQPQHFGDGTRLSIL.

CDR3 residues: CASSLEGGQGPDNEQFF. The CDR3 coding sequence is TGTGCCAGCAGCTTAGAGGGGGGACAGGGGCCGGACAATGAGCAGTTCTTC. J is TRBJ2-1 and V is TRBV11-3, with 10 bases lining up with TRBD1. J lost 5 bases, V lost 0 bases, and 7 bases had no gene match. The CDR3 consists of 17 residues. In germline, CDR1 is SGHNT, CDR2 YENEEA.

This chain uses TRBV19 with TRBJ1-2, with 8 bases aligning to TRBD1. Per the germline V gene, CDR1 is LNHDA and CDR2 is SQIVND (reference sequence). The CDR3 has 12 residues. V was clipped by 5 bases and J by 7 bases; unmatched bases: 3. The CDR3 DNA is TGTGCCAGTAGTGGACAGGGTTTTGGCTACACCTTC. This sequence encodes CASSGQGFGYTF.

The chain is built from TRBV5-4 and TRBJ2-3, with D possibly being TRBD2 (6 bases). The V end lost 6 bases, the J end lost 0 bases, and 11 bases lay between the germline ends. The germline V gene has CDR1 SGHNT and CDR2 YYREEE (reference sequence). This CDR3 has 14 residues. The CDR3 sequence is CASNPGRSTDTQYF. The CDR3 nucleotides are TGTGCCAGCAATCCTGGGAGGAGCACAGATACGCAGTATTTT.

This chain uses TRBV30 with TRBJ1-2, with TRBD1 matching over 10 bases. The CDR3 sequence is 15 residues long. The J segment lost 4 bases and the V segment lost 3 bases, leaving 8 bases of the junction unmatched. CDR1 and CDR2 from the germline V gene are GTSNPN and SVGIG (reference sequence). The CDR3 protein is CAWRVGTGASYGYTF. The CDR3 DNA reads TGTGCCTGGAGAGTGGGGACAGGGGCTTCCTATGGCTACACCTTC.

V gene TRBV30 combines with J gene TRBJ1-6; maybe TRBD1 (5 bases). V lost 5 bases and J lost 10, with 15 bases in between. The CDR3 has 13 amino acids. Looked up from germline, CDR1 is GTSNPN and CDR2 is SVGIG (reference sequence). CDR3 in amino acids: CAWGEARGSPLHF. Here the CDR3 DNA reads TGTGCCTGGGGGGAGGCCCGGGGGTCACCCCTCCACTTT.

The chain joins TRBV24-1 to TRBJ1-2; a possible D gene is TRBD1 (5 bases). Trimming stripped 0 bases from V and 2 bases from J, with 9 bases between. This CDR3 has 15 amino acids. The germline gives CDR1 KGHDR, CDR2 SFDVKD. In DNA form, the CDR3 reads TGTGCCACCAGTGATTTGTGGGGCACAAACTATGGCTACACCTTC. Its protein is CATSDLWGTNYGYTF.

CDR3 sequence: CASSHGQGYTEAFF. CDR3 sequence (DNA): TGTGCCAGCTCCCACGGACAGGGATACACTGAAGCTTTCTTT. The rearrangement uses TRBV18 and TRBJ1-1, with TRBD1 matching over 8 bases. The CDR3 covers 14 residues. The trim removed 6 bases at V and 3 bases at J, leaving 6 bases unmatched. CDR1 and CDR2 from the germline V gene are KGHSH and LQKENI. Variable domain in full (rest from reference TRBV18 and TRBJ1-1): NAGVMQNPRHLVRRRGQEARLRCSPMKGHSHVYWYRQLPEEGLKFMVYLQKENIIDESGMPKERFSAEFPKEGPSILRIQQVVRGDSAAYFCASSHGQGYTEAFFGQGTRLTVV.

This CDR3 is CASSSGTGGTEAFF. CDR3 nucleotide sequence: TGTGCCAGCAGCTCAGGGACAGGGGGCACTGAAGCTTTCTTT. The V call is TRBV7-9, the J call TRBJ1-1, with 11 nucleotides matching TRBD1. The trim removed 4 bases at V and 4 bases at J, leaving 2 bases unmatched. CDR3 length equals 14 residues. Germline loops: CDR1 SEHNR, CDR2 FQNEAQ (reference sequence).

The CDR3 loop reads CASSKVMAALLSVREQYF. In DNA, the CDR3 is TGTGCCAGCAGCAAAGTGATGGCCGCGTTGTTAAGTGTGAGGGAGCAGTACTTC. The chain couples TRBV21-1 to TRBJ2-7; the DNA was not used to check the table's D call, TRBD2. TRBV21-1 is an annotated pseudogene. This CDR3 comprises 18 residues.

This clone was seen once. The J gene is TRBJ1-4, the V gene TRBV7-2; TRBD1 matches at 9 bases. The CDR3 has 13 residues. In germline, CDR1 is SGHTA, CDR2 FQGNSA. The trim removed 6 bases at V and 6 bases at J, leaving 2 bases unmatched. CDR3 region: CASRGTGYEKLFF. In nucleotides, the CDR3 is TGTGCCAGCAGAGGGACAGGGTATGAAAAACTGTTTTTT.

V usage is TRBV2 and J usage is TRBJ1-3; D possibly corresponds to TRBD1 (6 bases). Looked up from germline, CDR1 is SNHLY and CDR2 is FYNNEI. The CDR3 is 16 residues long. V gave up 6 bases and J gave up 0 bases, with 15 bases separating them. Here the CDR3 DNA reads TGTGCCAGCAGGGAGACAGGAACCCGCTCTGGAAACACCATATATTTT. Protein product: CASRETGTRSGNTIYF. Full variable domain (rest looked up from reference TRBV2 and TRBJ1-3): EPEVTQTPSHQVTQMGQEVILRCVPISNHLYFYWYRQILGQKVEFLVSFYNNEISEKSEIFDDQFSVERPDGSNFTLKIRSTKLEDSAMYFCASRETGTRSGNTIYFGEGSWLTVV.